The 22 T cell receptor beta chains below all came from one sample that was sequenced in a study of blood T cell repertoires in COVID-19. TCRdb keeps only in-frame clones here, not all; method: immunoSEQ multiplex PCR. The sample contains around 160,000 clones, around four fifths of which appear only once. Sequenced sample: peripheral blood. Receptors originate from a woman aged 40 to 50 with active or convalescent COVID-19.

The chain links TRBV6-2 or TRBV6-3 to TRBJ2-7, with TRBD1 identical over 9 bases. Germline lookup yields CDR1 MNHEY and CDR2 SVGEGT. The CDR3 runs 15 residues. Losses at the gene ends were 1 base for V and 3 bases for J; bases not matched to a gene: 4. The CDR3 coding sequence is TGTGCCAGCAGTTACTTTGACAGGGGGGTCTACGAGCAGTACTTC. Translation gives CASSYFDRGVYEQYF.

The V and J genes are TRBV5-1 and TRBJ1-4; TRBD1 is a possible D gene (6 bases). The V and J ends lost 9 bases and 8 bases respectively, with 29 bases between them. The germline CDR1 and CDR2 sequences are SGHRS and YFSETQ. The CDR3 length is 17 residues. The CDR3 reads CATGGGLGARGEEKLFF. CDR3 coding DNA: TGCGCCACCGGAGGAGGTCTGGGGGCGCGGGGGGAAGAAAAACTGTTTTTT. Full variable domain (remainder filled in from reference TRBV5-1 and TRBJ1-4): KAGVTQTPRYLIKTRGQQVTLSCSPISGHRSVSWYQQTPGQGLQFLFEYFSETQRNKGNFPGRFSGRQFSNSRSEMNVSTLELGDSALYLCATGGGLGARGEEKLFFGSGTQLSVL.

This sequence joins TRBV3-1 (or the pseudogene TRBV3-2) and TRBJ2-7; the match to TRBD1 covers 9 bases. V trimming: 4 bases; J trimming: 6 bases; junction bases outside the gene matches: 13. In germline, CDR1 is LGHDT, CDR2 YNNKEL (reference sequence). The CDR3 totals 16 residues. The CDR3 DNA reads TGTGCCAGCAGCCCCCGGGACAGGGCCGGCCGCCGCGAGCAGTACTTC. It codes for CASSPRDRAGRREQYF.

The V call is TRBV7-2, the J call TRBJ1-1; a weak D match, TRBD1 (5 bases). This CDR3 is built from 13 residues. Germline V gene sequence: CDR1 SGHTA, CDR2 FQGNSA. The V gene lost 5 bases and the J gene lost 4 bases, with 11 bases spanning the gap. In DNA, the CDR3 is TGTGCCAGCAGCCGGTGGCAGGGCACTGAAGCTTTCTTT. Translated, it gives CASSRWQGTEAFF. The full variable domain, rest sourced from reference TRBV7-2 and TRBJ1-1, is GAGVSQSPSNKVTEKGKDVELRCDPISGHTALYWYRQSLGQGLEFLIYFQGNSAPDKSGLPSDRFSAERTGGSVSTLTIQRTQQEDSAVYLCASSRWQGTEAFFGQGTRLTVV.

This chain uses TRBV2 with TRBJ1-1; TRBD1 agrees at 9 bases. The CDR3 spans 16 residues. Germline V gene lookup returns CDR1 SNHLY and CDR2 FYNNEI. J gave up 7 bases and V 0 bases, and 9 bases lay outside the gene matches. Written as DNA, the CDR3 is TGTGCCAGCAGTGAAGCCGGGACAGGGAACGGGGATGAAGCTTTCTTT. Its translation is CASSEAGTGNGDEAFF.

The gene calls are TRBV6-5 and TRBJ2-7; TRBD2 matches 10 bases. CDR3 length: 16 residues. Germline loops: CDR1 MNHEY, CDR2 SVGAGI. The V and J ends lost 0 bases and 2 bases, in that order; junction bases with no gene match: 4. CDR3 sequence: CASSYSGLAGAYEQYF. The CDR3 DNA follows: TGTGCCAGCAGTTACTCGGGGCTAGCGGGAGCCTACGAGCAGTACTTC.

The chain employs TRBV4-3 and TRBJ2-3; D gene uncertain. Trimming shortened V by 0 bases and J by 3 bases, and 10 bases separated the two germline ends. Germline CDR1 and CDR2: LGHNA and YSLEER. The CDR3 consists of 15 residues. The CDR3 loop reads CASSQEPAGTDTQYF. CDR3 bases: TGCGCCAGCAGCCAAGAGCCGGCCGGGACAGATACGCAGTATTTT.

The chain uses TRBV27 and TRBJ2-7, with D possibly matching TRBD2 (6 bases). The ends were cut back, 2 bases at V and 0 bases at J, with 14 bases in the middle. There are 16 residues in the CDR3. CDR1 MNHEY and CDR2 SMNVEV come from the germline V gene (reference sequence). DNA for the CDR3: TGTGCCAGCAGTTTAACGTTGCGGGGTAGCTCCTACGAGCAGTACTTC. It is translated as CASSLTLRGSSYEQYF.

This clone came up once. The rearrangement uses TRBV29-1 and TRBJ1-1; the D gene is possibly TRBD1 (6 bases). V was cut by 5 bases and J by 2 bases, with 12 bases left in between. The CDR3 has 13 amino acids. Germline V gives CDR1 SQVTM, CDR2 ANQGSEA. The CDR3 DNA reads as TGCAGCGTTCAGAGGGGGACCAACACTGAAGCTTTCTTT. This gives the protein CSVQRGTNTEAFF.

The chain uses TRBV28 and TRBJ1-2, with D maybe TRBD1 (6 bases). The CDR3 totals 14 residues. Germline loops: CDR1 MDHEN, CDR2 SYDVKM. V lost 3 bases to trimming and J lost 3 bases, with 11 bases between them. The CDR3 DNA reads TGTGCCAGCAGTTTCGGGGGGCAATACTATGGCTACACCTTC. Translating it yields CASSFGGQYYGYTF.

V gene TRBV7-2 combines with J gene TRBJ2-7; D possibly corresponds to TRBD2 (6 bases). The CDR3 runs 15 residues. Trimming removed 1 base at V and 2 bases at J, with 12 bases between. CDR1 and CDR2 from the germline V gene are SGHTA and FQGNSA. CDR3 sequence reads: CASSLDPGRPYEQYF. The CDR3 DNA reads as TGTGCCAGCAGCTTAGATCCAGGGAGGCCCTACGAGCAGTACTTC.

The chain recombines TRBV14 with TRBJ1-2, with a tentative D call TRBD1 (5 bases). This CDR3 has 15 amino acids. Trimming removed 2 bases at V and 0 bases at J, with 10 bases between. Germline CDR1 reads SGHDN; CDR2 reads FVKESK. The CDR3 nucleotides are TGTGCCAGCAGCCAACGTGGGGCAGCTAACTATGGCTACACCTTC. It encodes CASSQRGAANYGYTF.

This rearrangement joins TRBV5-4 to TRBJ1-2; 11 bases align to TRBD1. The CDR3 covers 15 residues. Germline loops: CDR1 SGHNT, CDR2 YYREEE (reference sequence). With 3 bases clipped from V and 8 bases from J, the junction kept 9 bases outside the gene matches. CDR3 sequence (DNA): TGTGCCAGCAGCTCAACGGGACAGGGGGTGAGGGGCTACACCTTC. Its protein is CASSSTGQGVRGYTF. The whole variable domain, filled in from reference TRBV5-4 and TRBJ1-2, reads ETGVTQSPTHLIKTRGQQVTLRCSSQSGHNTVSWYQQALGQGPQFIFQYYREEENGRGNFPPRFSGLQFPNYSSELNVNALELDDSALYLCASSSTGQGVRGYTFGSGTRLTVV.

The chain uses TRBV19 and TRBJ2-6; D not resolved. Germline V gives CDR1 LNHDA, CDR2 SQIVND (reference sequence). Trimming stripped 1 base from V and 4 bases from J, with 8 bases between. This CDR3 has 15 amino acids. DNA of the CDR3: TGTGCCAGTAGTATAGTCCCCGTGGGGGCCAACGTCCTGACTTTC. It translates to CASSIVPVGANVLTF.

This chain joins TRBV4-1 and TRBJ1-2; D gene uncertain. V was trimmed by 2 bases and J by 6 bases, leaving 22 bases between them. The CDR3 consists of 17 residues. Germline V gene data show CDR1 as MGHRA and CDR2 as YSYEKL. For the CDR3, the DNA is TGCGCCAGCAGCCAACTTTGGGTCAGTCCCAACGGGGATGGCTACACCTTC. Its translation: CASSQLWVSPNGDGYTF.

With respect to this clone: Compared with germline, one end of the junction differs, possibly owing to a read error. This sequence joins TRBV30 and TRBJ1-1, with TRBD1 as a possible D gene (5 bases). The CDR3 is made up of 13 amino acids. Germline values: CDR1 GTSNPN, CDR2 SVGIG (reference sequence). CDR3 DNA: TGTGCCTGGAGTGTACAGGATCCTACAGTGATCGCCTTT. This sequence encodes CAWSVQDPTVIAF. Looking up the rest from reference TRBV30 and TRBJ1-1 gives the full variable domain: SQTIHQWPATLVQPVGSPLSLECTVEGTSNPNLYWYRQAAGRGLQLLFYSVGIGQISSEVPQNLSASRPQDRQFILSSKKLLLSDSGFYLCAWSVQDPTVIAFGQGTRLTVV.

In its sample, this clone was seen once. The rearrangement links TRBV11-2 to TRBJ1-3; D unclear. V was cut by 1 base and J by 3 bases, with 10 bases left in between. Germline lookup yields CDR1 SGHAT and CDR2 FQNNGV. The CDR3 extends over 15 amino acids. Here the CDR3 reads CASSLVPDFGNTIYF. The CDR3, as DNA: TGTGCCAGCAGCTTAGTTCCGGACTTTGGAAACACCATATATTTT. The whole variable domain, remainder taken from reference TRBV11-2 and TRBJ1-3, is EAGVAQSPRYKIIEKRQSVAFWCNPISGHATLYWYQQILGQGPKLLIQFQNNGVVDDSQLPKDRFSAERLKGVDSTLKIQPAKLEDSAVYLCASSLVPDFGNTIYFGEGSWLTVV.

The J gene is TRBJ2-7, the V gene TRBV28; maybe TRBD1 (5 bases). V dropped 10 bases and J dropped 5 bases, with 24 bases sitting between them. The CDR3 extends over 15 amino acids. The germline V gene has CDR1 MDHEN and CDR2 SYDVKM. CDR3 residues: CATTPSRISGNEQYF. The CDR3 coding sequence is TGTGCCACCACCCCATCCCGGATCTCAGGGAACGAGCAGTACTTC.

The rearrangement links TRBV19 to TRBJ1-1; TRBD1 is a possible D gene (5 bases). The CDR3 loop spans 14 amino acids. V lost 7 bases and J lost 4, with 16 bases in between. Germline V gives CDR1 LNHDA, CDR2 SQIVND (reference sequence). The CDR3 bases are TGTGCCAGTAAGGTACTCAGGGCCGGCACTGAAGCTTTCTTT. Translation: CASKVLRAGTEAFF.

The sample holds one count of this clone. V gene TRBV15 combines with J gene TRBJ1-4, with 7 bases that match TRBD1. V shed 4 bases, J shed 0 bases, and the junction held 11 bases outside the gene matches. The CDR3 extends over 18 amino acids. From germline, CDR1 is LNHNV and CDR2 YYDKDF (reference sequence). CDR3 in amino acids: CATSKNPGQSATNEKLFF. The DNA of the CDR3 is TGTGCCACCAGCAAGAACCCGGGACAGAGTGCAACTAATGAAAAACTGTTTTTT.

This chain connects TRBV30 to TRBJ1-2, with unresolved D. The V end was cut by 5 bases, the J end by 4 bases, with 14 bases between. Germline lookup yields CDR1 GTSNPN and CDR2 SVGIG (reference sequence). The CDR3 runs 13 residues. The CDR3 DNA follows: TGTGCCTGGTCCCCTGGCAGTCTCTATGGCTACACCTTC. As protein: CAWSPGSLYGYTF.

The chain is built from TRBV9 and TRBJ2-3; D gene unclear. Deletions cut 4 bases from V and 0 bases from J, with 12 bases between. The CDR3 covers 15 residues. Germline V gene data show CDR1 as SGDLS and CDR2 as YYNGEE. As DNA, the CDR3 is TGTGCCAGCAGCCGACTCGATGCTAGCACAGATACGCAGTATTTT. This translates into CASSRLDASTDTQYF. The full variable domain, rest sourced from reference TRBV9 and TRBJ2-3, is DSGVTQTPKHLITATGQRVTLRCSPRSGDLSVYWYQQSLDQGLQFLIQYYNGEERAKGNILERFSAQQFPDLHSELNLSSLELGDSALYFCASSRLDASTDTQYFGPGTRLTVL.